This T cell receptor beta chain is from a study of cytomegalovirus exposure and HLA in healthy donors (TCRdb year 2017). About the study as a whole: An earlier analysis of about 560 of the donors reported 276 Gb of sequence data and around 120 million unique TCR beta sequences obtained from about 179 million T cells. About 330 gigabases of sequencing data and around 80 million unique TCR sequences made up an early release that covered fewer than 650 HLA-typed donors. Of the approximately 400 genotyped donors, about 80% fell in the genetic ancestry cluster associated with self-reported Caucasian donors. The study aimed to test whether signatures of past pathogen exposure could be identified by cataloging public T cell receptors. Using immunosequencing, the study profiled T cell repertoires from 666 subjects and related those repertoires to cytomegalovirus serostatus. A separate validation cohort of 100 to 150 different subjects was used in addition to the roughly 700-subject first cohort. The study combined high-throughput TCR immunosequencing, statistical association of individual TCRs with disease status, and machine learning to predict cytomegalovirus infection status. A later analysis re-analyzed previously published TCR beta repertoires from 666 donors and added high-resolution HLA genotyping to study TCR occurrence patterns. In the later analysis, no new phenotypic data were used to find candidate immune exposures; instead, reliance was placed on TCR beta sequences and their occurrence across donors. An earlier analysis of around 640 of the donors used high-throughput TCR beta sequencing to judge whether each TCR beta V gene segment behaved as functional or pseudogenic. Donor age, sex, ethnicity and CMV serostatus were collected together with the repertoire data. A later genetic analysis used genome-wide SNP genotypes for about 55% of the 666 donors, treating that subset as a discovery cohort. All discovery cohort repertoires had been generated on a single sequencing platform. Class I and class II HLA loci were covered by the typing at four-digit resolution. Typing coverage varied by locus: roughly 629-630 donors for A, B, C, DRB1 and DQB1; roughly 520 for DQA1; 600 to 610 for DPA1; approximately 470 for DPB1. Roughly 5 DR-DQ haplotypes were handled as single units for association and clustering because linkage in the cohort was strong. Among some 410 genotyped donors of the cohort, an average of around 220,000 unique TCR beta nucleotide sequences was sequenced per donor, of which about 18% were non-productive.

The CDR3 covers 17 residues, taking in both the cysteine and the phenylalanine. The CDR3 DNA has 51 bases and is translated from base 1. CDR1 and CDR2, per the germline V gene, are SGHTA and FQGNSA. The V end gives up 1 base and the J end 0 bases, leaving 2 bases in the junction not matched to a gene. Libraries were built with the immunoSEQ multiplex PCR assay. A mixture of 60 forward primers for TCR Vbeta segments and 13 reverse primers for TCR Jbeta segments was used in the multiplex PCR. The CDR3 region of rearranged TCR beta genes was amplified from genomic DNA by a multiplex PCR assay. The amplified TCR beta libraries were sequenced on the Illumina HiSeq System as 87-base-pair reads. In the original analysis: Across the roughly 640 repertoires, a later analysis counted 78 million or so unique TCR beta chains, roughly 11 million of which were shared by at least two donors. Raw reads were error-corrected and collapsed into unique sequences with a nearest-neighbor algorithm that merged closely related sequences to remove PCR and sequencing errors. To assign V, D and J gene segments, CDR3 sequences were aligned to IMGT reference sequences. For a sequence to be retained, a match of at least six nucleotides to both a V gene segment and a J gene segment was required. Rearrangements were classified as productive when the CDR3 lacked stop codons and remained in frame with V and J, and all other rearrangements were classified as non-productive. Following IMGT convention, CDR3 was defined as the stretch from the second conserved V-encoded cysteine to the conserved J-encoded phenylalanine. In an earlier analysis of roughly 580 of the donors, sequences lacking an unambiguous match to a single V gene segment were excluded. An earlier analysis of a few hundred of the donors called V segments functional above 56.7% productive rearrangements and segregating when the between-donor standard deviation exceeded 5%. A statistical classification framework was built to diagnose cytomegalovirus status from the catalog of TCR beta chain sequences. In a later analysis, TCR nucleotide sequences were compared against IMGT/GENE-DB human TR gene sequences so that V and J genes could be assigned. The TCRdist pipeline was used in a later analysis to assign CDR3 sequences and most-parsimonious VDJ recombination scenarios. In a later analysis, each TCR beta chain was defined by its CDR3 amino acid sequence together with its V-gene family, and reads without a unique V-gene family were excluded. In a later analysis, fewer than 600 highly shared, low-generation-probability nucleotide sequences were removed to address suspected cross-contamination and a sequencing artifact. In a later analysis, a clonal expansion index for each public chain was calculated from normalized within-repertoire ranks of inferred template counts. In a later analysis, generation probabilities were computed with a VDJ recombination model fitted to out-of-frame rearrangements, and the resulting probabilities were checked against IGoR. In a later analysis, TCR-TCR, TCR-HLA and TCR-CMV co-occurrence was scored with hypergeometric tests, and a repertoire-size bias correction was applied to TCR pairs. A later analysis estimated false discovery rates by permuting HLA or CMV assignments 20 times. In a later analysis, co-occurring TCRs were grouped using DBSCAN, and TCRdist sequence similarity was added for clustering within HLA-allele-positive subsets. For co-occurrence clustering, repertoires with fewer than 30,000 or more than 120,000 public chains were excluded, along with four to six repertoires with anomalous nucleotide sharing. In TCRdb, the immuneACCESS table is reduced to in-frame sequences with V and J assigned. These tables do not hold every clone; where another copy was compared, an unresolved V gene accounts for under half, and the others remain unexplained. V and J calls and clone size follow that table, whereas D and trimming were derived from the DNA. The sample table contains some 110,000 clones; only one count was recorded for about 72% of them. The ten most abundant clones make up about 16% of the sample.

The cohort was made up of 650 to 700 healthy bone marrow donors. Cohort members were all nominally healthy when sampled, although unrecorded immune exposures were likely present. The donor was CMV seropositive and was included in the group of 270 or so seropositive cohort members. Every donor gave a peripheral blood sample, and the peripheral blood mononuclear cells from that sample were used for TCR beta sequencing. The Qiagen DNeasy Blood Extraction Kit was used to extract genomic DNA from the blood cell samples. With regard to this clone: It has no known antigen specificity. Qualities for individual bases were not recorded, and no much larger clone is one base off.

The paper as a whole reports these results and caveats: A later genetic analysis reported fewer N-insertions in productive TCRs among donors in an Asian-associated ancestry cluster than the roughly 700-donor mean. It was suggested by the authors that the approach could potentially be generalized to other disease states and immunological phenotypes. A cluster of highly shared sequence variants was judged likely to be a technical artifact of the sequencing pipeline. When HLA alleles, especially DR and DQ, strongly co-occurred, TCR associations were difficult to assign to individual alleles. Correlated functional status among segregating V segments might be attributable to linkage disequilibrium, but an unknown experimental factor could not be ruled out. In vitro tests confirmed that a few of the cytomegalovirus-associated TCR beta chains recognize cytomegalovirus antigens. Because some donors lacked HLA typing at each locus, the association tests relied only on the typed subset. Only TCR beta chains were sequenced in this cohort, and the absence of alpha or paired-chain data limited detectable features. Cytomegalovirus status was reported to be diagnosed by the classifier with high specificity and sensitivity in both the original and validation cohorts. In an earlier analysis of under 600 of the donors, most TCR beta V segments were observed in productive rearrangements about 87% or about 30% of the time, broadly matching IMGT annotations. A later analysis associated 16,951 TCR beta sequences with specific HLA alleles at a false discovery rate of 0.05. Across donors, most TCR sequences were observed very rarely, whereas some public TCRs were present in many individuals. Roughly uniform sequencing depth across donors was assumed in presence/absence analyses, although this assumption may not hold. The only immune exposure information available for the cohort was CMV serostatus. In a later analysis, several top co-occurrence clusters were reported to appear linked to parvovirus B19, influenza, CMV and Epstein-Barr virus. In the study, around 160 TCR beta chains were listed as associated with cytomegalovirus. Fewer than 20 rarely observed V segments, including chromosome 9 orphons, were excluded from the earlier analysis of some 590 of the donors because counts were too low. A further reported finding was that TCR beta sequences accurately predicted the HLA-A and HLA-B alleles for most subjects in the first cohort. A later analysis found that most CMV-associated TCR beta chains appeared HLA-restricted, with HLA associations seemingly driven largely by CMV exposure. A later genetic analysis associated a missense DCLRE1C variant with V-gene and J-gene trimming of TCR beta chains, and an independent cohort replicated the association. In a later analysis, HLA-associated TCR beta chains showed more clonal expansion and lower generation probabilities than non-associated chains that were equally common. In a later analysis, TCR association rates were found to vary across HLA loci, with the most associated TCRs seen for DRB1 alleles and the fewest for HLA-C alleles. The 87-base-pair reads could not distinguish some IMGT-functional V segments, including TRBV6-2 and TRBV6-3, so those segments were excluded.

This receptor was identified in a man aged 50-59 years in good health and CMV-seropositive. The sequence joins TRBV7-2 to TRBJ2-1; TRBD2 matches 11 bases in the middle. The material sequenced was PBMCs. The CDR3: CASSLVGTSGSYNEQFF. The DNA is as follows: TGTGCCAGCAGCTTAGTCGGGACTAGCGGCTCCTACAATGAGCAGTTCTTC.